This T cell receptor beta chain is from a study of T cells after yellow fever vaccination. The CDR3 length is 15 residues. With V trimmed by 2 bases and J by 4 bases, 7 bases remained unmatched. The germline gives CDR1 SGHTA, CDR2 FQGNSA. TCR cDNA, made by 5'RACE template switching, carried an added universal primer site and UMIs. TCRdb ran MiXCR on the 5' RACE reads and lists one entry per CDR3 protein. Of 310,000 or so distinct CDR3 sequences listed, around 7% are singletons. The sample here was PBMCs, taken about 49 days after the first yellow fever vaccination. The chain couples TRBV7-2 to TRBJ2-7; the match to TRBD1 covers 8 bases. This TCR came from a man younger than 35 who received the YFV17D yellow fever vaccine. The CDR3 is CASSLWSRGQYEQYV. Here the CDR3 DNA reads TGTGCCAGCAGCTTATGGTCCAGGGGGCAATACGAGCAGTACGTC.